This TCR beta chain was recorded in a study of blood T cell repertoires in COVID-19. This CDR3 has 14 amino acids. V lost 7 bases, J lost 10 bases, and 13 bases stayed unmatched. Germline V gene data show CDR1 as LNHDA and CDR2 as SQIVND (reference sequence). The protocol was immunoSEQ multiplex PCR, while the TCRdb copy is restricted to in-frame clones and leaves out a portion. The data show roughly 150,000 clones, approximately 83% seen once. The J gene is TRBJ2-1, the V gene TRBV19; 7 nucleotides line up with TRBD2. This clonotype was obtained from a man between 65 and 85 years old who had been exposed to COVID-19. The source material was PBMCs or T cells enriched from blood (not recorded which). In nucleotides, the CDR3 is TGTGCCAGTACCCTGGGACTACCTTCCGGGGAGCAGTTCTTC. Protein sequence: CASTLGLPSGEQFF.